This TCR beta chain was obtained from a study of radiation and T cells in renal cell carcinoma (dated by TCRdb to about 2020). Study-level background: Samples were obtained from a clinical trial, in which 15 Gy stereotactic body radiation therapy was delivered to primary renal cell carcinomas and nephrectomy was performed 4 weeks later. In total, more than 50 samples underwent TCR beta sequencing: about 25 tumors plus 27 peripheral blood samples. Across all 55 or so samples, 4 million or so unique CDR3 nucleotide sequences encoding 2,658,974 unique CDR3 amino acid sequences were identified. Broad study findings and their caveats: The single-armed trial design could not address effects of radiation dose or scheduling on the TCR repertoire. In blood, the top tumor clonotypes increased between baseline and 2 weeks post-radiation and then shrank by 4 weeks, which suggests that tumor-resident clones expanded only transiently. Because pretreatment tumor biopsies were not available, the study could not determine whether clonotypes were already present within the tumor at baseline. Changes in the blood repertoire were not tracked past 4 weeks after treatment.

The label giving this sample's time point can be read as: baseline pretreatment blood. The treatment or condition label, as the study defines it: 15 Gy SBRT to primary tumor, nephrectomy 4 weeks later. Serial peripheral blood from radiation-treated patients was sampled at baseline, 2 weeks and 4 weeks after SBRT to track tumor-enriched clonotypes. Renal cell carcinoma with clear cell pathology was present in all patients. Genomic DNA for TCR sequencing was prepared using the QIAamp DNA Blood Mini Kit (Qiagen). The analyses included just those samples that passed every quality control check. Germline trimming amounts to 6 bases on V and 3 bases on J, with 7 as the count of junction bases outside the gene matches. Taken from cysteine to phenylalanine, the CDR3 has 15 residues. The read is trimmed to its CDR3 DNA, 45 bases read in frame from base 1. Via the germline V gene, CDR1 is SGHDT and CDR2 YYEEEE.

TCR beta libraries were generated from genomic DNA with the immunoSEQ kit, following the manufacturer's recommendations. For library preparation, a first multiplex PCR was performed with proprietary primers, followed by a second PCR in which unique barcodes were added, and bead cleanups were performed after each round. A kit-provided positive control reaction and a negative control reaction were included in every sample batch. The final libraries were assessed on an Agilent 4200 TapeStation D1000 ScreenTape, pooled by volume, and quantified by qPCR. Sequencing was performed on an Illumina NextSeq500 with a MidOutput 150-cycle cartridge, and 156 Read1 and 15 Index1 cycles were run with kit custom primers. The pooled library was loaded at 0.75 to 1 pM, and approximately 20% PhiX control was spiked in. Under the source paper's analysis protocol: Vendor-processed data were analyzed in R, and a clonotype was defined as all T cells sharing the same CDR3 nucleotide sequence. In the clone abundance analyses, frequencies were normalized to the 10,000 most abundant clones in each sample. Public T cell clones, which averaged fewer than five per sample, were removed prior to analysis. Tumor-enriched clonotypes and baseline blood-enriched clonotypes were defined as those with an abundance difference of at least 32-fold between compartments. Clonotypes expanded or contracted between blood time points were identified with a beta-binomial differential abundance model. The Baroni-Urbani and Buser coefficient was used to measure tumor-blood repertoire similarity, and groups were compared with two-tailed Wilcoxon tests in R. What TCRdb holds here is the immuneACCESS table cut down to in-frame rearrangements. Part of the clones is not present; checked against another copy, under half of the missing clones reflect an unresolved V gene, and the others are unexplained. The V and J calls and clone size come from that table; D and trimming were worked out from the DNA. The sample yields about 59,000 clones; over 70% were counted once. About 7.3% of the sample lies in the top ten.

Comments on this clone: Its antigen is currently not known. Base qualities are missing; no much larger clone stands one base away.

Sample: blood, taken from a patient whose treatment included radiotherapy and nephrectomy. The rearranged chain carries TRBV5-6 and TRBJ2-2; TRBD1 lines up with 8 middle nucleotides. The TCR was taken from a man aged 55 to 70 with renal cell carcinoma. The DNA is as follows: TGTGCCAGCACCGGGGACAGGTTAGACACCGGGGAGCTGTTTTTT. Its coded protein is CASTGDRLDTGELFF. The CDR3, completed at both ends by the reference TRBV5-6 and TRBJ2-2 genes, gives the full variable domain DAGVTQSPTHLIKTRGQQVTLRCSPKSGHDTVSWYQQALGQGPQFIFQYYEEEERQRGNFPDRFSGHQFPNYSSELNVNALLLGDSALYLCASTGDRLDTGELFFGEGSRLTVL.